This T cell receptor beta chain was captured in a study of blood T cell repertoires in COVID-19. Study at large: Samples taken during acute and convalescent COVID-19 were collected in the United States, Italy and Spain.

Participants, roughly 18 to 89 years old, spanned some 23 US areas. Assay: immunoSEQ multiplex PCR; the TCRdb copy retains only in-frame clones and omits some. There are some 250,000 clones in the sample; approximately 90% occur only once, and under 10% lies in the top ten. Germline V lookup: CDR1 SGHAT, CDR2 FQNNGV. The V end was cut by 0 bases, the J end by 3 bases, with 8 bases between. The CDR3 is 15 residues long. This chain connects TRBV11-2 to TRBJ2-2; D might be TRBD1 (6 bases). The receptor was isolated from a man in his forties who had recovered from COVID-19. The source material was PBMCs or T cells enriched from blood (not recorded which). The CDR3 spells CASSLEGAYTGELFF. The CDR3 region has the DNA TGTGCCAGCAGCTTAGAGGGGGCTTACACCGGGGAGCTGTTTTTT.